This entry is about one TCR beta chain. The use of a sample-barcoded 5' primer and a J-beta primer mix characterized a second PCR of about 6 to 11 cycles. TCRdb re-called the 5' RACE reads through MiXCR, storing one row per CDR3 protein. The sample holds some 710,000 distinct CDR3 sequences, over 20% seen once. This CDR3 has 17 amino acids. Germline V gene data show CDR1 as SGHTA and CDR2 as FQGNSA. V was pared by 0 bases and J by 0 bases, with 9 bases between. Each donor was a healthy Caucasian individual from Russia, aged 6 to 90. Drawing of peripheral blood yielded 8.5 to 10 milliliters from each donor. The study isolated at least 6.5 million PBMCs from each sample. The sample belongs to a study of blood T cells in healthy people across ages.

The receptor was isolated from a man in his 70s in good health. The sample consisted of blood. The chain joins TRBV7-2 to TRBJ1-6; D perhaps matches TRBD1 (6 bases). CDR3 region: CASSLAGTSSYNSPLHF. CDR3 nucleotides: TGTGCCAGCAGCTTAGCAGGGACAAGCTCCTATAATTCACCCCTCCACTTT.